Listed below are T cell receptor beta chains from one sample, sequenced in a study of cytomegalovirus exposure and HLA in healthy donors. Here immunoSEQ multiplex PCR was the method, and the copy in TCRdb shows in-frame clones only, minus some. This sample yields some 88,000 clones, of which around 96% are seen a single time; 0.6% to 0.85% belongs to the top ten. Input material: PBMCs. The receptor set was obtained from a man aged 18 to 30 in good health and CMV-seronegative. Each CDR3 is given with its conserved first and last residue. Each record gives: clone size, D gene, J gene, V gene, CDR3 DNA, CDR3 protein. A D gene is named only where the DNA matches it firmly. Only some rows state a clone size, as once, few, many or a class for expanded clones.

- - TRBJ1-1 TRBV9 TGTGCCAGCAGCCCAAATTCAGGGGCCGCGAACACTGAAGCTTTCTTT CASSPNSGAANTEAFF
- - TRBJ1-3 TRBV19 TGTGCCAGTAGTAGCCCGAGGATCTCTGGAAACACCATATATTTT CASSSPRISGNTIYF
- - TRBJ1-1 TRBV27 TGTGCCAGCAGTTTATCGTTTGCCTCTTCTATCCAAGCTTTCTTT CASSLSFASSIQAFF
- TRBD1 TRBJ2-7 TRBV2 TGTGCCAGCAGACCGGGACAGGGGAGTTACGAGCAGTACTTC CASRPGQGSYEQYF
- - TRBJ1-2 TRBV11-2 TGTGCCAGCAGCTTAGACCGGGGGAAAACTTATGGCTACACCTTC CASSLDRGKTYGYTF
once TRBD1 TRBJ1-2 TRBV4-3 TGCGCCAGCAGCCCCGGACAGGGGGCTATAGGCTACACCTTC CASSPGQGAIGYTF
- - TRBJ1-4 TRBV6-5 TGTGCCAGCAGTTACTCCCAGGGAAAACTGTTTTTT CASSYSQGKLFF
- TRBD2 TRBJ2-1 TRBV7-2 TGTGCCAGCAGCAGTACTAGCGGACCTTACAATGAGCAGTTCTTC CASSSTSGPYNEQFF
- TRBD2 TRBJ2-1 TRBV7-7 TGTGCTAGCAGCTTACTAGCGGGAGCCCCTGGATCCATCAGCTCCTACAATGAGCAGTTCTTC CASSLLAGAPGSISSYNEQFF
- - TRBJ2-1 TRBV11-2 TGTGCCAGCAGCTTTAGCAGGGGTCTTCTCAATGAGCAGTTCTTC CASSFSRGLLNEQFF
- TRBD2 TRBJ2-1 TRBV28 TGTGCCAGCAGTTTTAGCGGGAGAAAGGATGAGCAGTTCTTC CASSFSGRKDEQFF
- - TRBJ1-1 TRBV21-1 TGTGCCAGCAGCAAAGTGTCTGGGAGACCGGAAGCTTTCTTT CASSKVSGRPEAFF
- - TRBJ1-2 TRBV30 TGTGCCTGGAGTGTACTGGGGGGCTATGGCTACACCTTC CAWSVLGGYGYTF
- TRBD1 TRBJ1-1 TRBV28 TGTGCCAGCCACAAAGGGGGCAAGGACACTGAAGCTTTCTTT CASHKGGKDTEAFF
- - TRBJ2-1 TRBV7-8 TGTGCCAGCAGCTCCGACTTGGGGGGTAGCTCCTACAATGAGCAGTTCTTC CASSSDLGGSSYNEQFF
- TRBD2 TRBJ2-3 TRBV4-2 TGTGCCAGCAGCCAAGACGGGGGACTAGCGGGAGGGGTCGGCACAGATACGCAGTATTTT CASSQDGGLAGGVGTDTQYF
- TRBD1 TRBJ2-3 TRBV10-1 TGCGCCAGCAGTCGGGGACCGGGACAGGGTCTTGGAGGCACAGATACGCAGTATTTT CASSRGPGQGLGGTDTQYF
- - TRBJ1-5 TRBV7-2 TGTGCCAGCAGCTTAGTCCGGGGGGGAAGCAATCAGCCCCAGCATTTT CASSLVRGGSNQPQHF
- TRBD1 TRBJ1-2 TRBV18 TGTGCCAGCTCACCGGGGACAGGGGGCCATGGCTACACCTTC CASSPGTGGHGYTF
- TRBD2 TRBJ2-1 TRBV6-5 TGTGCCAGCAGCTACCAGGGCGGGGAGGGCTACAATGAGCAGTTCTTC CASSYQGGEGYNEQFF
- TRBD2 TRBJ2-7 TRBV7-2 TGTGCCAGCAGCTTGCGGGGGAGAGGGGTTTTCTACGAGCAGTACTTC CASSLRGRGVFYEQYF
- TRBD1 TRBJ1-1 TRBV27 TGTGCCAGCAGATTCCAGGGGGCAGGGTACACTGAAGCTTTCTTT CASRFQGAGYTEAFF
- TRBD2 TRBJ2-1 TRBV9 TGTGCCAGCAGCGTAGGACTAGCGGATGAGCAGTTCTTC CASSVGLADEQFF
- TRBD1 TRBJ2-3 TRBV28 TGTGCCAGCAGTTTGACGGGACAGATAACAGATACGCAGTATTTT CASSLTGQITDTQYF
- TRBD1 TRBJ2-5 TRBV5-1 TGCGCCAGCAGCTTCTACAGGGGTGGGGAGACCCAGTACTTC CASSFYRGGETQYF
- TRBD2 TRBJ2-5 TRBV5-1 TGCGCCAGCCGACGGACTAGCAGAAACCAAGAGACCCAGTACTTC CASRRTSRNQETQYF
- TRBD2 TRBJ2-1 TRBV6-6 TGTGCCAGCAGCACACTAGCGGGAGCTTTCTATGAGCAGTTCTTC CASSTLAGAFYEQFF
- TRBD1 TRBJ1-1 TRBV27 TGTGCCAGCAGTAGGACAGGTCATAGGGACACTGAAGCTTTCTTT CASSRTGHRDTEAFF
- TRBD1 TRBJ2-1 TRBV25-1 TGTGCCAGCAGTGGGGACAGGGCCTACAATGAGCAGTTCTTC CASSGDRAYNEQFF
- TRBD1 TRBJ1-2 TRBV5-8 TGTGCCAGCAGCTTGGTGGGGGGACAGGGGCAACTAACTGGCTACACCTTC CASSLVGGQGQLTGYTF
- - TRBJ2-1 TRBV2 TGTGCCAGCAGTGTCTTCCGGTCACGCAATGAGCAGTTCTTC CASSVFRSRNEQFF
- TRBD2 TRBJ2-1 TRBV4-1 TGCGCCAGCAGCCGGACGGGAGGGCCGCCCAATGAGCAGTTCTTC CASSRTGGPPNEQFF
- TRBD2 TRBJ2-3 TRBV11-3 TGTGCCAGCAGCTTCGGGACTAGCGGGGTTAGCACAGATACGCAGTATTTT CASSFGTSGVSTDTQYF
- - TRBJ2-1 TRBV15 TGTGCCACCAGCAGAGCCCGGGGGGCCCCGTACAATGAGCAGTTCTTC CATSRARGAPYNEQFF
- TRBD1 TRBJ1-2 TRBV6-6 TGTGCCAGCAGTTACGCTCCGGGACAGGACAACTATGGCTACACCTTC CASSYAPGQDNYGYTF
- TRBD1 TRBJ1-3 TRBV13 TGTGCCAGCAGCCATCAGGGGGCGCCGGGAAACACCATATATTTT CASSHQGAPGNTIYF
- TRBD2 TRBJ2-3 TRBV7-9 TGTGCCAGCAGGCCACTAGCGGGAGTGACAGATACGCAGTATTTT CASRPLAGVTDTQYF
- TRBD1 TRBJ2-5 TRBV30 TGTGCCTGGAGTGGAGGGACAGTGTACCAAGAGACCCAGTACTTC CAWSGGTVYQETQYF
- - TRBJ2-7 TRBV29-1 TGCAGCGTTGAAGTAGGGGACGAGCAGTACTTC CSVEVGDEQYF
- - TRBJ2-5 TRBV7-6 TGTGCCAGCAGCCTGCTGTTAGCCACCTCTCTGGGTGAGCAGTACTTC CASSLLLATSLGEQYF
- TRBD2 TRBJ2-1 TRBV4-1 TGCGCCAGCAGCCAAGACTTAGGAGGGAGGGTTTACAATGAGCAGTTCTTC CASSQDLGGRVYNEQFF
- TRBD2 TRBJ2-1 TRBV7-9 TGTGCCAGCAGCTCCAGCGGGAAGGGATACAATGAGCAGTTCTTC CASSSSGKGYNEQFF
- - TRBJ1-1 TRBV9 TGTGCCAGCAGCGTCGTCCCCTCCTCGGCGGGTAACACTGAAGCTTTCTTT CASSVVPSSAGNTEAFF
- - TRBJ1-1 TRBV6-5 TGTGCCAGCAGTTATCGGTTGAACACTGAAGCTTTCTTT CASSYRLNTEAFF
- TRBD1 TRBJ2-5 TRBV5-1 TGCGCCAGCAGCTTGTTGACAGGGGGTCTAGAGACCCAGTACTTC CASSLLTGGLETQYF
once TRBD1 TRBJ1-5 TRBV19 TGTGCCAGTAATAGAGGACAGGGGACCGGCAATCAGCCCCAGCATTTT CASNRGQGTGNQPQHF
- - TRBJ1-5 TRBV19 TGTGCCAGTAGTATCTTGGACAGCTCCAATCAGCCCCAGCATTTT CASSILDSSNQPQHF
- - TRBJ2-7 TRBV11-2 TGTGCCAGCAGCCCCGAACCTGGGACTTCCTACGAGCAGTACTTC CASSPEPGTSYEQYF
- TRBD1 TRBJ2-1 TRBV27 TGTGCCAGCAGCCCTCCCGGGACAGGGTACTACAATGAGCAGTTCTTC CASSPPGTGYYNEQFF
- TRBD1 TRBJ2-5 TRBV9 TGTGCCAGCAGCGTAGGACAGGGCCAAGAGACCCAGTACTTC CASSVGQGQETQYF
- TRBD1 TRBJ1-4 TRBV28 TGTGCCAGCAGCCCCGGGACAGGCGCAACTAATGAAAAACTGTTTTTT CASSPGTGATNEKLFF
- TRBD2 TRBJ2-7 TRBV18 TGTGCCAGCTCACCCGGGGTAGCGGGTACCTACGAGCAGTACTTC CASSPGVAGTYEQYF
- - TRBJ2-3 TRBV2 TGTGCCAGCAGGGTTGGACTGCCTGGAGATACGCAGTATTTT CASRVGLPGDTQYF
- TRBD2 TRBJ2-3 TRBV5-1 TGCGCCAGCAGCTCGGGGACTAGCGGGAGAACAGATACGCAGTATTTT CASSSGTSGRTDTQYF
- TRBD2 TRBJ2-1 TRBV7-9 TGTGCCAGCAGCTTAGCGACTAGCAGAAATGAGCAGTTCTTC CASSLATSRNEQFF
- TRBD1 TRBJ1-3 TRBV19 TGTGCCTCCAGGACAGGTGTGGTAGGAAACACCATATATTTT CASRTGVVGNTIYF